This T cell receptor (beta chain) emerged from a study of T cells in localized non-small cell lung cancer. Study outcomes and limitations: Blood T cell density predicted longer survival; adjacent-lung clonality, shorter. Among the tissues sampled, uninvolved adjacent lung had the highest T cell clonality, above tumor.

This clone was seen only a few times. Its specificity is unknown. Method: immunoSEQ multiplex PCR; TCRdb's copy keeps in-frame clones and lacks some. The table includes approximately 35,000 clones, approximately 90% detected once. The CDR3 extends over 11 amino acids. The germline V and J ends were trimmed by 5 bases and 7 bases, with 8 bases remaining between them. CDR1 and CDR2 (germline): SGHTA, FQGNSA. This TCR was sampled from a man aged 40 to 70 with stage II lung adenocarcinoma. The sequenced sample was PBMCs, obtained before any cancer treatment. The rearrangement uses TRBV7-2 and TRBJ1-2; D remains ambiguous. CDR3 protein: CASSPLGGYTF. The CDR3 DNA sequence: TGTGCCAGCAGCCCCCTGGGTGGCTACACCTTC.